This TCR beta chain was identified during a study of CD8 T cells in ankylosing spondylitis. Findings and caveats of the study: In ankylosing spondylitis blood, a motif of roughly 8 highly homologous TCR beta variants appeared characteristic.

TCRdb called the 5' RACE reads again in MiXCR, with one record for every CDR3 protein. Here the sample spans 200,000 to 250,000 distinct CDR3 sequences, approximately 16% being singletons. V was pared by 2 bases and J by 0 bases, with 3 bases of the junction left unmatched. This CDR3 comprises 15 residues. From germline, CDR1 is DFQATT and CDR2 SNEGSKA (reference sequence). About this clonotype: Antigen unknown.

Material for sequencing was blood, either unsorted or a sorted T cell fraction (not recorded which). J is TRBJ2-5 and V is TRBV20-1, with TRBD2 matching over 10 bases. The receptor was isolated from a male donor with ankylosing spondylitis. The CDR3 spells CSARRLAGDQETQYF. CDR3 nucleotides: TGCAGTGCTAGACGTCTAGCGGGGGACCAAGAGACCCAGTACTTC.